This T cell receptor beta chain was found in a study of CD8+ T cells in alopecia areata (dated by TCRdb to about 2018). A note on the overall study: The treated patients, all with moderate-to-severe alopecia areata, were enrolled in an open-label pilot trial of oral tofacitinib given at 5 to 10 mg twice daily. The RNA source kit depended on sample type: the PAXgene miRNA kit for fixed scalp, the miRNeasy kit for PBMCs, and the RNeasy kit for mouse skin. Biopsies were taken from tofacitinib-treated patients at baseline and at 4 and 24 weeks of treatment, and a later scalp biopsy was taken in several of the tofacitinib-treated patients. immunoSEQ multiplex PCR using 35 Vbeta forward primers and 13 Jbeta reverse primers was used to amplify TCRbeta CDR3 regions. Scalp tissue and sorted CD4+ and CD8+ peripheral blood T cells from patchy and totalis/universalis alopecia areata patients and from healthy controls were covered by human TCRbeta sequencing. High-throughput TCRbeta sequencing was used to examine T cell clonal expansion in alopecia areata in both the C3H/HeJ mouse model and human patients. Scalp clonality was compared across normal scalp (n=4), patchy alopecia areata scalp (n=8), and alopecia totalis/universalis scalp (n=8). Patients received tofacitinib for 6 to 18 months and were then followed off drug for 6 months to check for delayed response and recurrence. Study-level results and caveats: Resident alphabeta T cells in normal human skin are also sequenced, complicating scalp TCR repertoire analysis, unlike mouse skin dominated by gammadelta T cells. Compared with normal scalp, lesional scalp had higher clonality and more expanded CD8+ clones, particularly in alopecia totalis/universalis, a pattern that suggests antigenic drive. Shared TCR sequences between patients were less evident than in mice, which may be partly attributable to HLA diversity in the patient population.

The library relied on the immunoSEQ multiplex PCR assay. For TCR sequencing, RNA was extracted from every sample and reverse transcribed into cDNA to serve as template. SuperScript III was used for first-strand cDNA synthesis, primed with a 2:1 mix of oligo-dT and random hexamers. A synthetic immune receptor repertoire was used to assess amplification bias, and residual bias was removed computationally. As for the original processing: After raw reads were preprocessed to remove errors, the CDR3 was defined following IMGT conventions as running from the conserved cysteine to phenylalanine. Clonality was computed as 1 minus the Shannon entropy, with the entropy normalized by log2 of the number of productive unique TCRs. CD4 or CD8 identity of scalp clones was inferred by cross-referencing scalp TCRbeta sequences with sorted blood CD4 and CD8 repertoires. Held by TCRdb, this immuneACCESS table contains in-frame sequences only and omits some clones. Under half of the omission traces to an unresolved V gene where checked; the cause of the rest is unknown. V, J and clone size derive from that table, while D and trimming were established from the DNA sequence. The sample table shows more than 85,000 clones, and roughly two fifths are seen once. The ten largest make up 0.6% to 0.85% of the sample.

About this clone: There is no known antigen for this receptor. No base-level quality is on record; no much larger clone is a single base apart.

Lesional scalp punch biopsies and peripheral blood were obtained from alopecia areata patients. PBMCs were isolated by density centrifugation and stained for CD3, CD4 and CD8, and CD4+ and CD8+ T cells were sorted on a FACSAria. CDR1 and CDR2 are drawn from the germline V gene (reference sequence): MNHEY, SMNVEV. Spanning cysteine to phenylalanine, the CDR3 consists of 14 amino acids. Of the read, only the CDR3 DNA is kept; its 42 bases are in frame from base 1. V is reduced by 2 bases and J by 4 bases, leaving a spacing of 10 bases between them. Sequenced material: CD4+ T cells sorted from blood. The rearranged chain carries TRBV27 and TRBJ2-3; the D gene assignment is ambiguous. This sequence originates from a human donor with alopecia areata. The CDR3 in this case is CASSLVRAADTQYF. The nucleotides read TGTGCCAGCAGTTTAGTCCGGGCAGCAGATACGCAGTATTTT.